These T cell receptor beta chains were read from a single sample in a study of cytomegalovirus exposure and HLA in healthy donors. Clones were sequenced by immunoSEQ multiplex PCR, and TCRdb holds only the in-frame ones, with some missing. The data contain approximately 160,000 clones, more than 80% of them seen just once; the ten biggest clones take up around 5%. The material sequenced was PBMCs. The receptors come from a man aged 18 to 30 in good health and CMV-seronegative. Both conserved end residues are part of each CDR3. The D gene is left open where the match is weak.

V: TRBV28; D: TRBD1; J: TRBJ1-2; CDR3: CASSLLIGTAVYGYTF
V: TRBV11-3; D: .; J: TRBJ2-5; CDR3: CASSLIPDITKWETQYF
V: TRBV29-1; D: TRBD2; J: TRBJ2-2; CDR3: CSALGRGGGNTGELFF
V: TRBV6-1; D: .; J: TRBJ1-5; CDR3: CASSEAGLQGLNQHF
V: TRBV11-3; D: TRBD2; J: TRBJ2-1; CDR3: CASSKTSGGPNEQFF
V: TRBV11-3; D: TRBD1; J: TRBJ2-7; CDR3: CASSLVTGAWGEQYF
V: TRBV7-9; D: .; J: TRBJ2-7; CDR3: CASSRSGDEQYF
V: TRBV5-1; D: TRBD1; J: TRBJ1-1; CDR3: CASSLGGAAEAFF
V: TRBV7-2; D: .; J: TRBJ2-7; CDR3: CASSFYQSSYEQYF
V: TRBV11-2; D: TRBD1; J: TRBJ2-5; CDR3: CASSLPRDRYRGETQYF
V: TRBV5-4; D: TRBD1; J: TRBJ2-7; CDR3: CASGGRGPNEQYF
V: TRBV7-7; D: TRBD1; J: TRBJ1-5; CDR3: CASNDRGLYQPQHF
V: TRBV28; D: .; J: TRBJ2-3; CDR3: CASRRQGTDTQYF
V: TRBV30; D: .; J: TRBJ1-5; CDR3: CAWSVLDSNQPQHF
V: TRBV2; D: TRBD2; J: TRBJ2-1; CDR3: CAWARDSGTNEQFF
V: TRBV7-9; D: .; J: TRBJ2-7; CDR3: CASSDRDSSPTYEQYF
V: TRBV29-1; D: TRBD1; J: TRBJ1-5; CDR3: CSVEVGTGGNQPQHF
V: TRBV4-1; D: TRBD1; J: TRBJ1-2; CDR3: CASSQAQGEDGYTF
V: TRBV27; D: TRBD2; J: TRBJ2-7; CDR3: CASSLSGGRSSYEQYF
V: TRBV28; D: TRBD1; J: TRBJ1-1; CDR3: CASSLQKPGQGMNTEAFF
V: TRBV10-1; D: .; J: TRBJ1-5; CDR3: CASSDLRQVSGNQPQHF
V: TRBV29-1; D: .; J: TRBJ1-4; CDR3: CSVRRGTNEKLFF
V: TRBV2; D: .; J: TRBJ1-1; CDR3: CASSEGGEMGTEAFF
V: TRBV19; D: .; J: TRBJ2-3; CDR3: CASSLFSPGSTDTQYF
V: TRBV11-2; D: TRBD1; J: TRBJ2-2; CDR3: CASSRQGAITGELFF
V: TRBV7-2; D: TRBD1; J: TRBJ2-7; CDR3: CASSSDDRGSYEQYF
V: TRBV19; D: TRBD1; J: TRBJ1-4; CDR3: CASSSRTGGREKLFF
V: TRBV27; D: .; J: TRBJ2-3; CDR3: CASLGLKRTAGTYTYF
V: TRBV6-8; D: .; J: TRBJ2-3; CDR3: CASSSSGPNLTDTQYF
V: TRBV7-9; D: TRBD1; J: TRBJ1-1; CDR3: CASSAPQGAVNTEAFF
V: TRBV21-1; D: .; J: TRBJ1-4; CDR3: CASSKVAGQNNEKLFF
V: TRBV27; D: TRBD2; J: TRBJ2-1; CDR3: CASSVQREANNEQFF
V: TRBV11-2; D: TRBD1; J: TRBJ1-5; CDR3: CASSSGTGGDVGNQPQHF
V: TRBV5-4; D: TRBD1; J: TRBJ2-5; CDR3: CASSPGQGRETQYF
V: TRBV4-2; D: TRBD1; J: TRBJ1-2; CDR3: CASSQGTGDGYTF
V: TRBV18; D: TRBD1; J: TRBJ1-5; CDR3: CASSREKGAGNQPQHF
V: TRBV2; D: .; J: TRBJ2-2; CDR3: CATLDSTTGELFF
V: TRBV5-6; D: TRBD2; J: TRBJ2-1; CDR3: CASSWATSGGRNEQFF
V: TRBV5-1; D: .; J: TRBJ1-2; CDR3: CASSLATTGLGAGYTF
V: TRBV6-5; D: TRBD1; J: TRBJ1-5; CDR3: CASSDRGRDQPQHF
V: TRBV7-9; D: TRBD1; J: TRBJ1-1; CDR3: CASSLPLDRGPGTEAFF
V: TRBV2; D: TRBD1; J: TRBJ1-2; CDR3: CASRLDRGRGYTF
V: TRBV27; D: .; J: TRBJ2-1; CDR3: CASSTMGGRRNEQFF
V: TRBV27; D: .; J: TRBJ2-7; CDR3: CASSLWIRGNSIFHEQYF
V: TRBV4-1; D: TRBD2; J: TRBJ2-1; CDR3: CASSPLRGVYNEQFF
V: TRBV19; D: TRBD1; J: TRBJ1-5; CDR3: CASSIRTGVLNQPQHF
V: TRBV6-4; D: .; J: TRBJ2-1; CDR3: CASPRWQTYNEQFF
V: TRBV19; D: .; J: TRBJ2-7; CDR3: CASSRRVSYEQYF
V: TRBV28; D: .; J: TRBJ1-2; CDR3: CASSSSGTNYGYTF
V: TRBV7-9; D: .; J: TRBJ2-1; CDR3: CASSFWGLEQFF
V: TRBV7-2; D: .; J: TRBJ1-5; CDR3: CASSPRREFDQPQHF
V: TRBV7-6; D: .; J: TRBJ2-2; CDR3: CASKPHTGELFF
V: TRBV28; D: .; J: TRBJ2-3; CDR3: CASSLLAGQPTDTQYF
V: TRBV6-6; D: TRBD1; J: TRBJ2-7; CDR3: CASSPDRDEQYF
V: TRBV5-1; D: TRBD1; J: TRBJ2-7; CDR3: CASSQTGTGGFEQYF
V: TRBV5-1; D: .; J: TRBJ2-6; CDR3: CASSFRTTSSGANVLTF
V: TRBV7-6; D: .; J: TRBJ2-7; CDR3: CASSWRRGSDEQYF
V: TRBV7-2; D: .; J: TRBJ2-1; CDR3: CASSPLYNEQFF
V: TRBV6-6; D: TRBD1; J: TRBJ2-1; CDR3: CASRFGQVGTNEQFF